The rows below give T cell receptor beta chains drawn from one sample of a study of graft-versus-host responses after intestinal transplantation. Some clones are missing from TCRdb's copy, which holds only in-frame ones; the method was immunoSEQ multiplex PCR. The data hold approximately 97,000 clones, with just under 95% observed a single time. These TCRs' antigens remain unknown. Here the sequenced sample was unstimulated CD8+ T cells sorted from spleen or lymph node cells, taken before transplant. The receptors derive from a human donor who was the organ donor for an intestinal transplant. The CDR3 runs from the conserved cysteine through the conserved F or W. The order of the fields is clone size, D gene, V gene, J gene, CDR3 DNA, CDR3 protein. A D gene is named only where the DNA matches it firmly. Rows may omit the clone size; those that give it use once, few, many or a size class.

size: -; D: -; V: TRBV27; J: TRBJ1-6; DNA: TGTGCCAGCCAAAAAGGAGGGGACTTAAATTCACCCCTCCACTTT; CDR3: CASQKGGDLNSPLHF
size: -; D: TRBD2; V: TRBV6-4; J: TRBJ2-7; DNA: TGTGCCAGCAGTGACACGGAGGGGAGGGTACCTTACTACGAGCAGTACTTC; CDR3: CASSDTEGRVPYYEQYF
size: -; D: -; V: TRBV19; J: TRBJ2-3; DNA: TGTGCCAGTAGTTTAAGAACTGGGCCCACAGATACGCAGTATTTT; CDR3: CASSLRTGPTDTQYF
size: -; D: -; V: TRBV29-1; J: TRBJ1-2; DNA: TGCAGCGTTGAGGGGACTGCCGGCTACACCTTC; CDR3: CSVEGTAGYTF
size: -; D: -; V: TRBV6-1; J: TRBJ1-2; DNA: TGTGCCAGCAGTGAAGGTGGAGGGGTCGGCTATGGCTACACCTTC; CDR3: CASSEGGGVGYGYTF
size: -; D: TRBD1; V: TRBV28; J: TRBJ2-6; DNA: TGTGCCAGCAGTTTAGACAGGGCCTACTCTGGGGCCAACGTCCTGACTTTC; CDR3: CASSLDRAYSGANVLTF
size: -; D: -; V: TRBV5-6; J: TRBJ2-2; DNA: TGTGCCAGCAGCTTGGCCGCGAACACCGGGGAGCTGTTTTTT; CDR3: CASSLAANTGELFF
size: -; D: -; V: TRBV6-4; J: TRBJ1-4; DNA: TGTGCCAGCAGTGTTTTGCGCGTGACTCATGCAACTAATGAAAAACTGTTTTTT; CDR3: CASSVLRVTHATNEKLFF
size: once; D: -; V: TRBV29-1; J: TRBJ1-4; DNA: TGCAGCGTGCGGGGGGGGCTTAATGAAAAACTGTTTTTT; CDR3: CSVRGGLNEKLFF
size: -; D: TRBD1; V: TRBV9; J: TRBJ2-1; DNA: TGTGCCAGCAGCGAAGGTGGGACAGCCTATGAGCAGTTCTTC; CDR3: CASSEGGTAYEQFF
size: -; D: TRBD2; V: TRBV5-5; J: TRBJ2-7; DNA: TGTGCCAGCAGCTCTAGCGGGGGGCCCTACGAGCAGTACTTC; CDR3: CASSSSGGPYEQYF
size: -; D: -; V: TRBV28; J: TRBJ2-3; DNA: TGTGCCAGCAGCACGACAATAGCGGACGCTAGCACAGATACGCAGTATTTT; CDR3: CASSTTIADASTDTQYF
size: -; D: TRBD2; V: TRBV11-2; J: TRBJ2-1; DNA: TGTGCCAGCAGCTTATTCATCGTGTTAGCGGGAGCGTACAATGAGCAGTTCTTC; CDR3: CASSLFIVLAGAYNEQFF
size: -; D: TRBD1; V: TRBV5-1; J: TRBJ1-2; DNA: TGCGCCAGCAGCTCAGGGACAGAAATCAGCTATGGCTACACCTTC; CDR3: CASSSGTEISYGYTF
size: -; D: -; V: TRBV5-6; J: TRBJ2-7; DNA: TGTGCCAGCAGCTTTTCGGAGCCCTACGAGCAGTACTTC; CDR3: CASSFSEPYEQYF
size: -; D: TRBD1; V: TRBV10-3; J: TRBJ2-1; DNA: TGTGCCATCAGTGATACCGGACAGGTTTACAATGAGCAGTTCTTC; CDR3: CAISDTGQVYNEQFF
size: -; D: -; V: TRBV21-1; J: TRBJ2-1; DNA: TGTGCCAGCAGCAAAATGGTGGAGGGTTTCCATGAGCAGTTCTTC; CDR3: CASSKMVEGFHEQFF
size: -; D: TRBD2; V: TRBV4-2; J: TRBJ2-1; DNA: TGTGCCAGCAGCCTTCTAGCGGGAGTTGGCAATGAGCAGTTCTTC; CDR3: CASSLLAGVGNEQFF
size: -; D: TRBD2; V: TRBV6-4; J: TRBJ2-1; DNA: TGTGCCAGCAGTGCCGGGACTAGCTACAATGAGCAGTTCTTC; CDR3: CASSAGTSYNEQFF
size: -; D: -; V: TRBV7-9; J: TRBJ2-1; DNA: TGTGCCAGCAGCTTAGGTGTAGAAACCTACAATGAGCAGTTCTTC; CDR3: CASSLGVETYNEQFF
size: -; D: TRBD2; V: TRBV4-1; J: TRBJ2-5; DNA: TGCGCCAGCAGCCCGGGAGGGGGGCTTCAAGAGACCCAGTACTTC; CDR3: CASSPGGGLQETQYF
size: -; D: TRBD1; V: TRBV19; J: TRBJ2-7; DNA: TGTGCCAGTAGCGCATTGGACAGGGTATTCGAGCAGTACTTC; CDR3: CASSALDRVFEQYF
size: -; D: -; V: TRBV5-8; J: TRBJ2-2; DNA: TGTGCCAGCGGGGGACGTCCCGGGACATTTGGCCTTAACACCGGGGAGCTGTTTTTT; CDR3: CASGGRPGTFGLNTGELFF
size: -; D: TRBD2; V: TRBV9; J: TRBJ2-1; DNA: TGTGCCAGCAGCCCGGGGGGACTAGCGGGAGCGGGCTCCTACAATGAGCAGTTCTTC; CDR3: CASSPGGLAGAGSYNEQFF
size: -; D: TRBD1; V: TRBV25-1; J: TRBJ2-5; DNA: TGTGCCAGCAGTGAAGGGGACAGGGCTCCGGGAGAGACCCAGTACTTC; CDR3: CASSEGDRAPGETQYF
size: once; D: TRBD1; V: TRBV9; J: TRBJ2-1; DNA: TGTGCCAGCAGCGTAGAGGTAGGGACAGGGGGTATTGAGCAGTTCTTC; CDR3: CASSVEVGTGGIEQFF
size: -; D: -; V: TRBV6-1; J: TRBJ2-7; DNA: TGTGCCAGCAGTGAAGCCAGTGCGGTCGAGCAGTACTTC; CDR3: CASSEASAVEQYF
size: -; D: TRBD1; V: TRBV7-8; J: TRBJ1-2; DNA: TGTGCCAGCAGCTTAGCGGGAGGTCAGGGGGCCTATGGCTACACCTTC; CDR3: CASSLAGGQGAYGYTF
size: -; D: -; V: TRBV4-1; J: TRBJ1-2; DNA: TGCGCCAGCAGCCAAGTCACGGCTAACTATGGCTACACCTTC; CDR3: CASSQVTANYGYTF
size: -; D: TRBD1; V: TRBV10-3; J: TRBJ1-2; DNA: TGTGCCGTGGCCCGCTACGACAGGGCTAACTATGGCTACACCTTC; CDR3: CAVARYDRANYGYTF
size: -; D: -; V: TRBV6-1; J: TRBJ2-3; DNA: TGTGCCAGCAGCGGGGGGCCAAACACAGATACGCAGTATTTT; CDR3: CASSGGPNTDTQYF
size: -; D: TRBD1; V: TRBV9; J: TRBJ1-5; DNA: TGTGCCAGCAGCGTCCCCGGGACAGGGAGGAATCAGCCCCAGCATTTT; CDR3: CASSVPGTGRNQPQHF
size: -; D: -; V: TRBV11-3; J: TRBJ2-1; DNA: TGTGCCAGCGAGTGGGGGGACGATGAGCAGTTCTTC; CDR3: CASEWGDDEQFF
size: -; D: TRBD1; V: TRBV14; J: TRBJ1-1; DNA: TGTGCCAGCAGCCAAGGGGGACAGGGGCCCGGAGACACTGAAGCTTTCTTT; CDR3: CASSQGGQGPGDTEAFF
size: -; D: -; V: TRBV7-6; J: TRBJ2-5; DNA: TGTGCCAGCAGCCACGTGGGGCTCGGGGAGACCCAGTACTTC; CDR3: CASSHVGLGETQYF
size: -; D: -; V: TRBV11-3; J: TRBJ2-6; DNA: TGTGCCAGCAGCTTAGATCCTCCAGAAACTACCTCTGGGGCCAACGTCCTGACTTTC; CDR3: CASSLDPPETTSGANVLTF